This TCR beta chain derives from a study of blood T cell repertoires in COVID-19. Background on the study: Donors in the United States, Italy and Spain gave samples during acute or convalescent COVID-19. The analysed material was cDNA or gDNA that came from T cells, B-cell-depleted T cells, or PBMCs.

Original analysis: Reference gene primer amplification gave nucleated cell count estimates. The data were produced by immunoSEQ multiplex PCR, yet TCRdb's version contains in-frame clones alone and is incomplete. V, J and clone size are taken as reported in that table, and D and trimming were inferred from the DNA itself. The repertoire holds roughly 200,000 clones, with approximately 85% as singletons. Seattle patients were enrolled during active infection and followed longitudinally. This clone showed up just a few times. Sequenced input: peripheral blood. The source of this sequence is a woman over 75 with COVID-19, enrolled during active disease.

CDR3 protein: CASSSAGGLGYTF. The CDR3 bases are TGTGCCAGCAGCTCGGCCGGGGGGCTTGGCTACACCTTC. J is TRBJ1-2 and V is TRBV28, with D maybe TRBD1 (6 bases). Trimming cost V 6 bases and J 7 bases, with 15 bases left between them. The length of the CDR3 is 13 residues. Germline loops: CDR1 MDHEN, CDR2 SYDVKM.